This T cell receptor beta chain appears in the sequencing data of a study of blood T cell repertoires in COVID-19 (TCRdb year 2020). A note on the overall study: Collaborator samples came from the United States, Italy and Spain and covered acute and convalescent phases of COVID-19. The prospective study material was composed of cDNA or gDNA derived from T cells, B-cell-depleted T cells, or PBMCs. A freely available public database, intended as a resource for researchers studying the immune response to SARS-CoV-2, is where the repertoires were released. Sample metadata almost always included a de-identified subject ID, COVID-19 status, age in years and sex. Samples were obtained from the ongoing ImmuneRACE study (first 160 participants) and from 1,200 or so subjects provided by 6 global collaborators. HLA class I and class II types, where available, came from metadata supplied by the sample provider rather than from assay-based typing. The dataset comprised deeply sampled blood TCRbeta repertoires from subjects exposed to, actively infected with, or recovered from COVID-19. The study at large found these results: The amount of clinical and demographic metadata varied by source and participant and was provided uncurated.

On this clone itself: The target of this receptor is not known. No qualities accompany the bases; no much larger clone lies one base away.

Samples from volunteer blood donors who had recovered from COVID-19 were contributed by a second Seattle source. Whole blood was collected in K2EDTA tubes by collaborating institutions according to the institutions' own protocols. For TCRbeta analysis, collaborators shipped samples as frozen whole blood, isolated PBMCs, or DNA extracted from either of those sample types. Trimming costs V 6 bases and J 8 bases, and their ends lie 13 bases apart. The CDR3 contains 12 residues, cysteine and phenylalanine counted. The CDR3 DNA has 36 bases and is translated from base 1. In the germline V gene, CDR1 corresponds to SGHAT and CDR2 to FQNNGV. TCRbeta CDR3 regions were amplified from genomic DNA by means of the immunoSEQ Assay, a bias-controlled multiplex PCR. The original pipeline was this. The number of nucleated cells in each sample was estimated from the amplification of reference gene primers within the assay. Sequence reads were collapsed and filtered to measure the absolute abundance of every unique TCRbeta CDR3 rearrangement. For each sample, productive Simpson clonality was calculated as the square root of Simpson's diversity index over productive rearrangements. What TCRdb holds here is the immuneACCESS table cut down to in-frame rearrangements. Part of the clones is not present; checked against another copy, under half of the missing clones reflect an unresolved V gene, and the others are unexplained. D and trimming come from the DNA, and the V and J calls and clone size come from that table. This sample holds 200,000 to 250,000 clones; around 86% were observed only once. 1.9% of the sample comes from the top ten.

The chain was built from TRBV11-2 and TRBJ1-2, with the D gene call left open. Sequencing input: peripheral blood. The origin of this receptor is a man aged 25 to 40 who had recovered from COVID-19. The DNA is as follows: TGTGCCAGCAGTCACTCTCCGTGGGGCTACACCTTC. The encoded protein is CASSHSPWGYTF. The entire variable domain, with the stretches around the CDR3 drawn from the reference TRBV11-2 and TRBJ1-2 proteins, is EAGVAQSPRYKIIEKRQSVAFWCNPISGHATLYWYQQILGQGPKLLIQFQNNGVVDDSQLPKDRFSAERLKGVDSTLKIQPAKLEDSAVYLCASSHSPWGYTFGSGTRLTVV.